This passage covers 9 T cell receptor beta chains from one sample sequenced in a study of cytomegalovirus exposure and HLA in healthy donors. The PCR made use of 60 Vbeta and 13 Jbeta primers. Only in-frame clones appear in the TCRdb table, and some are missing; sequencing was by immunoSEQ multiplex PCR. The sample consists of roughly 160,000 clones, 80% to 90% of them appearing once. Specimen: PBMCs. These receptors originate from a male donor in good health and CMV-seronegative.

The chain links TRBV7-9 to TRBJ2-4, with a tentative D call TRBD1 (5 bases). Between the trimmed V and J ends, which lost 5 bases and 0 bases, there was a span of 17 bases. CDR3 size: 17 residues. Germline V lookup: CDR1 SEHNR, CDR2 FQNEAQ (reference sequence). CDR3 sequence: CASSPLRGTLAKNIQYF. In DNA form, the CDR3 reads TGTGCCAGCAGCCCCCTAAGGGGAACTTTAGCCAAAAACATTCAGTACTTC.

The rearrangement joins TRBV5-6 to TRBJ2-7, with 10 bases matching TRBD1. CDR1 is SGHDT, CDR2 YYEEEE, per germline. V gave up 6 bases and J gave up 9 bases; unmatched junction bases: 12. CDR3 length equals 14 residues. The CDR3 region is CASTGTGEALGQYF. In DNA, the CDR3 is TGTGCCAGCACGGGGACAGGGGAGGCCCTAGGGCAGTACTTC.

This chain joins TRBV7-9 and TRBJ1-3, with D perhaps matching TRBD1 (6 bases). CDR3 length: 16 amino acids. Trimming removed 5 bases from V and 0 bases from J, with 14 bases in between. In germline, CDR1 is SEHNR, CDR2 FQNEAQ (reference sequence). CDR3: CASSPNRDPSGNTIYF. DNA for the CDR3: TGTGCCAGCAGCCCCAACAGGGACCCCTCTGGAAACACCATATATTTT.

The chain is built from TRBV28 and TRBJ1-1, with D perhaps TRBD1 (6 bases). This CDR3 has 12 residues. Looked up from germline, CDR1 is MDHEN and CDR2 is SYDVKM. Trimming removed 6 bases from V and 6 bases from J, with 11 bases in between. CDR3 region: CASRTGQAEAFF. The CDR3 nucleotides read TGTGCCAGCAGAACAGGGCAGGCTGAAGCTTTCTTT.

This clone was recorded a few times. This rearrangement joins TRBV6-5 to TRBJ1-1, with 8 bases aligning to TRBD1. This CDR3 region has 14 residues. Trimming cost V 6 bases and J 3 bases; bases outside gene matches: 6. The germline gives CDR1 MNHEY, CDR2 SVGAGI. The DNA of the CDR3 is TGTGCCAGCAGGTCAGGGGGCTCGGACACTGAAGCTTTCTTT. It codes for CASRSGGSDTEAFF.

The V gene is TRBV4-2, the J gene TRBJ1-1; 9 bases agree with TRBD1. The CDR3 has 15 residues. The germline V gene encodes CDR1 LGHNA and CDR2 YNFKEQ. V dropped 2 bases and J dropped 1; count of bases not matched to a gene: 2. The CDR3 is CASSQPGQGNTEAFF. DNA of the CDR3: TGTGCCAGCAGCCAACCGGGACAGGGGAACACTGAAGCTTTCTTT.

This clone was recorded only once. The chain couples TRBV6-8 to TRBJ2-7, with 10 positions matching TRBD2. CDR1 is MNHGY and CDR2 is SAAAGT in the germline V gene. V lost 2 bases, J lost 3 bases, and 4 bases stayed unmatched. The CDR3 covers 15 residues. CDR3 in amino acids: CASSYGASGSYEQYF. The DNA for the CDR3 is TGTGCCAGCAGTTACGGGGCTAGCGGGAGCTACGAGCAGTACTTC.

The rearrangement joins TRBV6-5 to TRBJ2-1, with D uncertain. V lost 4 bases to trimming and J lost 5 bases, with 9 bases between them. The length of the CDR3 is 13 residues. Germline CDR1 and CDR2: MNHEY and SVGAGI. The CDR3 spells CASSSDRDNEQFF. The CDR3 DNA is TGTGCCAGCAGTTCCGACCGGGACAATGAGCAGTTCTTC.

This rearrangement joins TRBV15 to TRBJ1-1; the D gene is possibly TRBD1 (5 bases). The germline CDR1 and CDR2 sequences are LNHNV and YYDKDF (reference sequence). V shed 5 bases and J shed 9 bases, with 16 bases lying between them. The CDR3 sequence is 13 residues long. The CDR3 reads CATSGGVREQAFF. The DNA of the CDR3 is TGTGCCACCAGCGGGGGGGTCAGGGAACAAGCTTTCTTT.